This T cell receptor beta chain was documented in a study of human T cells and chemical hapten exposure. Attachment of unique molecular identifiers to individual cDNA molecules was performed in the library. TCRdb recomputed calls from the RACE reads with MiXCR, one row per CDR3 protein. Here the sample spans approximately 80,000 distinct CDR3 sequences, 10% to 15% being singletons. Specified time point: patch test 3, about 24 weeks after DPC sensitization. The treatment is: therapeutic diphenylcyclopropenone sensitization with weekly scalp DPC. This clonotype appeared a few times. What it recognizes is unknown. Study findings and constraints: With DPC sensitization, TCRs exceeding 1 in 1000 frequency showed no change.

The CDR3 extends over 15 amino acids. Germline V CDR1 and CDR2: DFQATT, SNEGSKA (reference sequence). J was trimmed by 8 bases and V by 0 bases; bases with no gene match: 6. The sample in question was whole blood, obtained in connection with sensitization to the hapten diphenylcyclopropenone (DPC). The receptor comes from a woman in her forties or fifties with alopecia areata. Some clones in this sample may be carry-over from other donors' samples. The V gene is TRBV20-1, the J gene TRBJ2-1; 11 bases agree with TRBD1. The CDR3 spells CSARDLGTGGHEQFF. CDR3 bases: TGCAGTGCTAGAGATCTTGGGACAGGGGGTCATGAGCAGTTCTTC.